The 20 T cell receptor beta chains in this list originate from one sample, sequenced in a study of preoperative IRX-2 immunotherapy in early breast cancer. Some clones are missing from TCRdb's copy, which holds only in-frame ones; the method was immunoSEQ multiplex PCR. Of 30,000 to 45,000 clones listed, 82% are singletons. The treatment: preoperative locoregional IRX-2 cytokine immunotherapy. The material was lymph node tissue, obtained after IRX-2 immunotherapy. These receptors all stem from a human donor with breast cancer.

This sequence joins TRBV6-8 and TRBJ2-1, with 11 bases that match TRBD2. V shed 5 bases and J 0 bases; nucleotides not matched to a gene: 15. CDR3 length equals 20 residues. Germline lookup yields CDR1 MNHGY and CDR2 SAAAGT. The CDR3 protein is CASSVLLAGALLSSYNEQFF. CDR3 nucleotide sequence: TGTGCCAGCAGTGTTCTACTAGCGGGGGCCCTCCTCAGCTCCTACAATGAGCAGTTCTTC.

The chain links TRBV6-8 to TRBJ1-3; D call uncertain. Germline V gene data show CDR1 as MNHGY and CDR2 as SAAAGT. V lost 0 bases to trimming and J lost 0 bases, with 6 bases between them. The CDR3 length is 15 residues. CDR3 DNA: TGTGCCAGCAGTTACTCCCTGATCTCTGGAAACACCATATATTTT. It encodes CASSYSLISGNTIYF.

This chain connects TRBV11-3 to TRBJ1-2, with 7 bases that match TRBD1. CDR1 and CDR2 (germline): SGHNT, YENEEA. V lost 0 bases and J lost 4; bases outside the gene matches: 2. The CDR3 contains 14 residues. The CDR3 DNA is TGTGCCAGCAGCTTAGAGGCAGGGGGCTATGGCTACACCTTC. This codes for CASSLEAGGYGYTF.

The chain carries TRBV11-3 and TRBJ1-3, with D hard to call. CDR1 is SGHNT, CDR2 YENEEA, per germline. V lost 3 bases and J lost 0, with 15 bases in between. CDR3 length equals 17 residues. As DNA, the CDR3 is TGTGCCAGCAGCTTCCGAGCCGAAGTTAGCTCTGGAAACACCATATATTTT. Protein sequence: CASSFRAEVSSGNTIYF.

The rearrangement uses TRBV11-3 and TRBJ2-2, with 9 bases fitting TRBD2. The CDR3 extends over 18 amino acids. Germline CDR1 and CDR2: SGHNT and YENEEA. V shed 1 base and J 3 bases; nucleotides not matched to a gene: 9. CDR3 bases: TGTGCCAGCAGCTTAGTATCGCGGGGGGGCTCGGACACCGGGGAGCTGTTTTTT. As protein: CASSLVSRGGSDTGELFF.

The rearrangement joins TRBV7-7 to TRBJ1-5; 8 nucleotides line up with TRBD1. Germline-derived CDR1 and CDR2 are SSHAT and FNYEAQ (reference sequence). The CDR3 runs to 14 residues. V lost 6 bases and J lost 3; bases outside the gene matches: 4. CDR3 in amino acids: CASSVGQDNQPQHF. The DNA for the CDR3 is TGTGCCAGCAGTGTGGGACAGGACAATCAGCCCCAGCATTTT.

The genes are TRBV6-8 and TRBJ2-1; 9 bases map to TRBD2. The trim removed 5 bases at V and 3 bases at J, leaving 5 bases unmatched. The germline V gene has CDR1 MNHGY and CDR2 SAAAGT. The CDR3 is made up of 15 amino acids. CDR3 in amino acids: CASSGAGGIYNEQFF. The CDR3 region has the DNA TGTGCCAGCAGTGGAGCGGGGGGCATCTACAATGAGCAGTTCTTC.

The chain employs TRBV19 and TRBJ1-5, with 8 bases fitting TRBD1. Unmatched junction bases numbered 7, after V lost 6 bases and J lost 6 bases. In germline, CDR1 is LNHDA, CDR2 SQIVND (reference sequence). The CDR3 extends over 14 amino acids. The DNA of the CDR3 is TGTGCCAGTAGCAACACAGGGGGTCTTCAGCCCCAGCATTTT. Translating it yields CASSNTGGLQPQHF.

The chain uses TRBV6-7 and TRBJ2-1, with D perhaps given as TRBD1 or TRBD2 (5 bases each). TRBV6-7 is an ORF for which the function is uncertain. V lost 6 bases, J lost 8 bases, and 17 bases lay in between. CDR3 length: 14 amino acids. CDR3 DNA: TGTGCCAGCAGGTTACCCGGGACGTCTGATGAGCAGTTCTTC. Translated: CASRLPGTSDEQFF.

The chain combines TRBV7-2 with TRBJ2-1, with 10 nucleotides matching TRBD2. The CDR3 is 15 amino acids. Germline V CDR1 and CDR2: SGHTA, FQGNSA. V lost 5 bases and J lost 8; bases outside the gene matches: 9. CDR3 DNA: TGTGCCAGCAGCCCACGGACTAGCGGCTGGGATGAGCAGTTCTTC. Amino acid sequence: CASSPRTSGWDEQFF.

CDR3 in DNA: TGTGCCAGCTCACCCACAGGACAGGGGAGCTACGAGCAGTACTTC. This gives the protein CASSPTGQGSYEQYF. The chain is built from TRBV18 and TRBJ2-7, with TRBD1 matching over 9 bases. This CDR3 is built from 15 residues. Germline-derived CDR1 and CDR2 are KGHSH and LQKENI. The trim removed 3 bases at V and 3 bases at J, leaving 6 bases unmatched.

CDR3 DNA sequence: TGTGCCAGCAGCACCTGGACAGGGCCAAATGAGCAGTTCTTC. Amino acid sequence: CASSTWTGPNEQFF. The rearrangement uses TRBV28 and TRBJ2-1; TRBD1 matches at 8 bases. This CDR3 has 14 amino acids. Germline assignment: CDR1 MDHEN and CDR2 SYDVKM. J was trimmed by 7 bases and V by 6 bases; bases with no gene match: 8.

The rearrangement links TRBV6-8 to TRBJ2-1; TRBD2 matches at 13 bases. Germline V lookup: CDR1 MNHGY, CDR2 SAAAGT. V was clipped by 5 bases and J by 2 bases; unmatched bases: 3. This CDR3 has 16 amino acids. CDR3 DNA sequence: TGTGCCAGCAGTCCCACTAGCGGGGGGGCCTACAATGAGCAGTTCTTC. It yields the protein CASSPTSGGAYNEQFF.

In its sample, this clone was seen once. The rearrangement links TRBV1 to TRBJ2-7; the table names TRBD1, a call not compared with the DNA. TRBV1 is deemed a pseudogene. The CDR3 runs 14 residues. The DNA for the CDR3 is TGCGCCAGCAGCCAGGAGGACAGGGCCTACGAGCAGTACTTC. Its translation is CASSQEDRAYEQYF.

This clone was picked up one time. J is TRBJ2-1 and V is TRBV11-3, with no clear D. Germline assignment: CDR1 SGHNT and CDR2 YENEEA. V was trimmed by 5 bases and J by 4 bases, leaving 12 bases between them. The CDR3 runs 14 residues. The CDR3: CASSLFPSYNEQFF. CDR3 bases: TGTGCCAGCAGCCTGTTCCCCTCTTACAATGAGCAGTTCTTC.

This chain links TRBV28 with TRBJ2-3; 8 bases are a match to TRBD2. CDR1 MDHEN and CDR2 SYDVKM come from the germline V gene. Losses at the gene ends were 3 bases for V and 2 bases for J; bases not matched to a gene: 4. The length of the CDR3 is 15 residues. The CDR3 nucleotides are TGTGCCAGCAGTTTGGGGACTAGGTCCACAGATACGCAGTATTTT. Protein product: CASSLGTRSTDTQYF.

The J gene is TRBJ2-3, the V gene TRBV19; D not resolved. The CDR3 consists of 13 residues. V was clipped by 3 bases and J by 2 bases, with 6 bases between them. Germline values: CDR1 LNHDA, CDR2 SQIVND (reference sequence). CDR3 amino acids: CASSIMATDTQYF. The CDR3 region has the DNA TGTGCCAGTAGTATTATGGCCACAGATACGCAGTATTTT.

The rearrangement links TRBV6-8 to TRBJ2-1; D is unresolved. CDR1 MNHGY and CDR2 SAAAGT come from the germline V gene. This CDR3 spans 14 amino acids. Trimming removed 5 bases at V and 5 bases at J, with 13 bases between. The CDR3 DNA reads as TGTGCCAGCAGTGTAGTAAGCTCTGACAATGAGCAGTTCTTC. This gives the protein CASSVVSSDNEQFF.

V and J are TRBV4-1 and TRBJ1-3, with D perhaps matching TRBD1 (5 bases). CDR1 and CDR2 (germline): MGHRA, YSYEKL. Deletions cut 2 bases from V and 1 base from J, with 12 bases between. The CDR3 consists of 16 residues. CDR3 sequence reads: CASSQNRGGSGNTIYF. In DNA form, the CDR3 reads TGCGCCAGCAGCCAAAATCGGGGCGGGTCTGGAAACACCATATATTTT.

V usage is TRBV6-8 and J usage is TRBJ1-1; TRBD1 is a possible D gene (6 bases). With 3 bases removed from V and 11 bases from J, the gap between germline ends came to 13 bases. The CDR3 sequence is 12 residues long. Germline V gene data show CDR1 as MNHGY and CDR2 as SAAAGT. The CDR3 protein is CASSYGHRVAFF. CDR3 nucleotide sequence: TGTGCCAGCAGTTATGGTCACAGGGTGGCTTTCTTT.